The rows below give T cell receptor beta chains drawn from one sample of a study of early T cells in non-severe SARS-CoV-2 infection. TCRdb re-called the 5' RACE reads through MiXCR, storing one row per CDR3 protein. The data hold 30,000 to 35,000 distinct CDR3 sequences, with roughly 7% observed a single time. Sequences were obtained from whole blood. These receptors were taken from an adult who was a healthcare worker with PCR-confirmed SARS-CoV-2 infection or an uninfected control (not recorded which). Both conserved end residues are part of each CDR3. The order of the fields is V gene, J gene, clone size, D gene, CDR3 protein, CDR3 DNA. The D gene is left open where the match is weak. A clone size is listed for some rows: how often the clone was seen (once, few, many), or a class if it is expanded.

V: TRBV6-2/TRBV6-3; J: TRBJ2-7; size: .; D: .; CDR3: CASSYGAGWGSYEQYF; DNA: TGTGCCAGCAGTTACGGCGCGGGATGGGGCTCCTACGAGCAGTACTTC
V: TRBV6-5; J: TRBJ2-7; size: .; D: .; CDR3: CASRVTKALGIYEQYF; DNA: TGTGCCAGCAGAGTTACTAAGGCTCTGGGAATCTACGAGCAGTACTTC
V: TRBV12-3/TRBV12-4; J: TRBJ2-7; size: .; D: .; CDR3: CASSFRSIRYEQYF; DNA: TGTGCCAGCAGTTTCCGATCTATAAGATACGAGCAGTACTTC
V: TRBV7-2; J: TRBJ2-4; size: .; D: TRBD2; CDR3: CASSSGTSGTRDIQYF; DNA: TGTGCCAGCAGCTCCGGGACTAGCGGGACAAGGGACATTCAGTACTTC
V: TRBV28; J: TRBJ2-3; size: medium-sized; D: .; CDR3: CASSLLGDGTDTQYF; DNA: TGTGCCAGCAGTTTATTAGGGGATGGCACAGATACGCAGTATTTT
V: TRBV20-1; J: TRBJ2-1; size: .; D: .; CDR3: CSARTDEAHEQFF; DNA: TGCAGTGCTCGGACAGACGAAGCACATGAGCAGTTCTTC
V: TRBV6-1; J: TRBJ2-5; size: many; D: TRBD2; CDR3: CASSSGTTQETQYF; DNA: TGTGCCAGCAGCTCCGGGACTACCCAAGAGACCCAGTACTTC
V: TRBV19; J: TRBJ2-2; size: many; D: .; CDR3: CASSWVENTGELFF; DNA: TGTGCCAGTAGTTGGGTAGAAAACACCGGGGAGCTGTTTTTT
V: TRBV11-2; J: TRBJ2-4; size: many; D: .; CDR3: CASSSSGSGKNIQYF; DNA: TGTGCCAGCAGCTCCTCGGGGTCGGGCAAAAACATTCAGTACTTC
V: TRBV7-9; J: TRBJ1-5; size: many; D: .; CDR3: CASSLAAGGNQPQHF; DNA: TGTGCCAGCAGCTTAGCGGCAGGAGGCAATCAGCCCCAGCATTTT
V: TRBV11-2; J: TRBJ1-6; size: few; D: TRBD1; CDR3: CASRIRDRDGSPLHF; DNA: TGTGCCAGCAGAATCCGGGACAGGGATGGGTCACCCCTCCACTTT
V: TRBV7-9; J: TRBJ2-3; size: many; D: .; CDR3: CASSSANADTQYF; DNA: TGTGCCAGCAGCTCGGCGAATGCAGATACGCAGTATTTT
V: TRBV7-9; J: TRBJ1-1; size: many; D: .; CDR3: CASSSVGELLF; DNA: TGTGCCAGCAGCTCAGTGGGGGAGTTGCTGTTT
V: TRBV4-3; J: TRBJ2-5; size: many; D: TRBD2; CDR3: CASSLGVAGGLQETQYF; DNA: TGCGCCAGCAGCCTTGGGGTAGCGGGAGGCTTACAAGAGACCCAGTACTTC
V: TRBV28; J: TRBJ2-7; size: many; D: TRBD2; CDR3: CASSSLAGVFSYEQYF; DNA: TGTGCCAGCAGTTCATTAGCGGGGGTCTTCTCCTACGAGCAGTACTTC
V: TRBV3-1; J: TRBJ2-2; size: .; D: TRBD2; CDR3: CASSQETGTSPGELFF; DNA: TGTGCCAGCAGCCAAGAAACCGGGACTAGCCCCGGGGAGCTGTTTTTT
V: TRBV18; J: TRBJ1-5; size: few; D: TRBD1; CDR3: CASSPENRTGGNQPQHF; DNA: TGTGCCAGCTCACCGGAAAATAGGACAGGTGGGAATCAGCCCCAGCATTTT
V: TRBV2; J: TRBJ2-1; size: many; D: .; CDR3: CASLTDPYNEQFF; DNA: TGTGCCAGCTTGACAGATCCTTACAATGAGCAGTTCTTC
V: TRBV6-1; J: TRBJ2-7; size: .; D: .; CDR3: CASSPDMDFYEQYF; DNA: TGTGCCAGCAGTCCCGACATGGATTTTTACGAGCAGTACTTC
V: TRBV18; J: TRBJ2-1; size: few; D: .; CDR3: CASSPRGEQFF; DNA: TGTGCCAGCTCACCACGGGGTGAGCAGTTCTTC
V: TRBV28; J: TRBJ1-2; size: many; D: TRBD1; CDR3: CASSPQPGTGRNDGYTF; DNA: TGTGCCAGCAGTCCTCAGCCCGGGACAGGGCGTAACGATGGCTACACCTTC
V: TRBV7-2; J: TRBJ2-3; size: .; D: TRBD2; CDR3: CASSSVGRGGSNTDTQYF; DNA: TGTGCCAGCAGCTCCGTGGGGAGGGGCGGGAGCAACACAGATACGCAGTATTTT
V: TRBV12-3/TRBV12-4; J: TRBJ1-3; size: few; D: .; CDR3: CASSRQAGNTIYF; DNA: TGTGCCAGCAGTCGCCAAGCGGGAAACACCATATATTTT
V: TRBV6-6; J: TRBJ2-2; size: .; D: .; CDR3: CASSSGLNTGELFF; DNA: TGTGCCAGCAGCTCCGGGCTAAACACCGGGGAGCTGTTTTTT
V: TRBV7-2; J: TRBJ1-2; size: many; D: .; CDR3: CASSLGGPSNGYTF; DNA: TGTGCCAGCAGCTTAGGGGGGCCTAGTAATGGCTACACCTTC
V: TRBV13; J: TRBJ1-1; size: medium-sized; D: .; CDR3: CASSSPAILGTEAFF; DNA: TGTGCCAGCAGCTCCCCGGCGATCTTAGGGACTGAAGCTTTCTTT
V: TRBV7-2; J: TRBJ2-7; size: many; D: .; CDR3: CASSFGQTYEQYF; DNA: TGTGCCAGCAGCTTCGGGCAGACCTACGAGCAGTACTTC
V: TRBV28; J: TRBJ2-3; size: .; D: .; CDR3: CASSRPRAHTQYF; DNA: TGTGCCAGCAGTAGACCTCGCGCCCATACGCAGTATTTT
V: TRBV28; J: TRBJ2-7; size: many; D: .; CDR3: CATTPPGLGGEQYF; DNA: TGTGCCACCACCCCTCCAGGGCTAGGAGGAGAGCAGTACTTC
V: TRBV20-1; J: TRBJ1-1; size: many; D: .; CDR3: CSAGGLDSLFAEAFF; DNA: TGCAGTGCTGGAGGATTGGACAGTCTTTTCGCGGAAGCTTTCTTT
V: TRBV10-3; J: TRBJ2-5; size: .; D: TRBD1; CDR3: CAISEQGQGAQYF; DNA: TGTGCCATCAGTGAGCAGGGACAGGGAGCCCAGTACTTC
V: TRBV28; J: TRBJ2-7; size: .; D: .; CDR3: CASSPLEGPYEQYF; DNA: TGTGCCAGCAGTCCCCTGGAGGGCCCATACGAGCAGTACTTC
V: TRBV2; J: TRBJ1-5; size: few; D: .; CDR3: CASSTQNIGNQPQHF; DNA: TGTGCCAGCAGTACCCAGAATATTGGCAATCAGCCCCAGCATTTT
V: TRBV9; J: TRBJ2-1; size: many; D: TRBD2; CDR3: CASSVLGVAGGTLSYNEQFF; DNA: TGTGCCAGCAGCGTCCTAGGGGTAGCGGGAGGTACTCTCTCCTACAATGAGCAGTTCTTC